Following are 28 T cell receptor beta chains from one sample sequenced in a study of shared clonotypes between healthy human individuals. Generated by immunoSEQ multiplex PCR, the TCRdb table keeps only in-frame clones and is missing some. The sample contains about 1,500,000 clones, 95% to 97% of which appear only once. The specimen sequenced was naive CD4+ T cells sorted from blood. Sample subset: CD45RA+ positively selected. The receptors were sampled from a man aged 25-45 years in good health.

J is TRBJ1-5 and V is TRBV10-3; possibly TRBD1 for D (5 bases). Germline V lookup: CDR1 ENHRY, CDR2 SYGVKD. This CDR3 contains 16 residues. Trimming stripped 0 bases from V and 2 bases from J, with 11 bases between. The CDR3 here is CAISESGGGGNQPQHF. CDR3 sequence (DNA): TGTGCCATCAGTGAGTCGGGGGGTGGAGGCAATCAGCCCCAGCATTTT.

The CDR3 sequence is CASSPGTGSDQPQHF. The CDR3 nucleotides are TGTGCCAGCAGCCCCGGGACAGGGTCCGATCAGCCCCAGCATTTT. The rearrangement uses TRBV5-5 and TRBJ1-5; 9 bases agree with TRBD1. Germline loops: CDR1 SGHKS, CDR2 YYEKEE (reference sequence). This CDR3 has 15 amino acids. V lost 4 bases to trimming and J lost 5 bases; unmatched junction nucleotides: 7.

The chain recombines TRBV4-1 with TRBJ1-2; no reliable D call. Germline V lookup: CDR1 MGHRA, CDR2 YSYEKL. V was trimmed by 1 base and J by 4 bases, leaving 10 bases between them. The CDR3 spans 14 residues. The CDR3 here is CASSQGLGFYGYTF. CDR3 bases: TGCGCCAGCAGCCAAGGGCTAGGGTTCTATGGCTACACCTTC.

This chain links TRBV19 with TRBJ2-7, with D possibly matching TRBD1 (6 bases). The CDR3 has 14 amino acids. CDR1 is LNHDA, CDR2 SQIVND, per germline (reference sequence). Deletions cut 4 bases from V and 6 bases from J, with 16 bases between. This CDR3 reads CASSTSQGSGEQYF. In DNA form, the CDR3 reads TGTGCCAGTAGTACGTCACAGGGTTCAGGCGAGCAGTACTTC.

V is TRBV10-3 and J is TRBJ2-5, with a weak D call TRBD1 (5 bases). The V gene's germline CDR1 is ENHRY and CDR2 SYGVKD. The CDR3 totals 15 residues. Trimming took off 3 bases at V and 5 bases at J, with 16 bases between the two ends. The chain's CDR3 is CAISDGPKGSETQYF. CDR3 in DNA: TGTGCCATCAGTGACGGTCCCAAGGGGTCGGAGACCCAGTACTTC.

The chain joins TRBV10-3 to TRBJ1-1; D not resolved. Trimming shortened V by 4 bases and J by 3 bases, and 9 bases separated the two germline ends. From germline, CDR1 is ENHRY and CDR2 SYGVKD. The CDR3 consists of 13 residues. CDR3 nucleotide sequence: TGTGCCATCAGTGTTAAACCGTACACTGAAGCTTTCTTT. Its translation is CAISVKPYTEAFF.

The chain is built from TRBV6-1 and TRBJ1-5, with D hard to call. Trimming took 6 bases from V and 0 from J, leaving 12 bases between them. The CDR3 extends over 15 amino acids. Germline V lookup: CDR1 MNHNS, CDR2 SASEGT. The CDR3 sequence: CASSGEGISNQPQHF. In DNA form, the CDR3 reads TGTGCCAGCAGCGGTGAAGGGATTAGCAATCAGCCCCAGCATTTT.

This chain joins TRBV29-1 and TRBJ2-7; 8 bases are a match to TRBD2. The CDR3 contains 12 residues. Looked up from germline, CDR1 is SQVTM and CDR2 is ANQGSEA. The V gene end was trimmed by 5 bases and the J gene end by 0 bases; junction bases not matched to a gene: 0. This CDR3 is CSVLAGSYEQYF. The DNA of the CDR3 is TGCAGCGTTCTAGCGGGCTCCTACGAGCAGTACTTC.

The rearrangement joins TRBV5-4 to TRBJ2-5, with TRBD2 matching over 8 bases. V lost 4 bases, J lost 3 bases, and 8 bases stayed unmatched. Germline lookup yields CDR1 SGHNT and CDR2 YYREEE (reference sequence). The CDR3 consists of 15 residues. The chain's CDR3 is CASSRPGGGEETQYF. The CDR3 DNA is TGTGCCAGCAGCCGCCCGGGGGGGGGCGAAGAGACCCAGTACTTC.

The chain couples TRBV4-1 to TRBJ1-4, with 8 bases that match TRBD1. The CDR3 sequence is 15 residues long. Germline values: CDR1 MGHRA, CDR2 YSYEKL. The V gene end was trimmed by 5 bases and the J gene end by 8 bases; junction bases not matched to a gene: 10. The CDR3 bases are TGCGCCAGCAGCGATTGGACAGGGCAGGGAGAAAAACTGTTTTTT. The encoded protein is CASSDWTGQGEKLFF.

The chain joins TRBV5-4 to TRBJ2-2, with TRBD1 as a possible D gene (6 bases). This CDR3 spans 14 amino acids. CDR1 and CDR2 from the germline V gene are SGHNT and YYREEE (reference sequence). Trimming pared 6 bases from V and 7 bases from J, leaving 16 bases between. This CDR3 is CASTVGGQVGELFF. CDR3 bases: TGTGCCAGCACCGTAGGGGGTCAGGTCGGGGAGCTGTTTTTT.

The chain is built from TRBV6-5 and TRBJ1-3; no firm D call. Germline CDR1 reads MNHEY; CDR2 reads SVGAGI. This CDR3 is 12 amino acids long. V was clipped by 5 bases and J by 5 bases, with 7 bases between them. In DNA, the CDR3 is TGTGCCAGCAGTCCAGGAAGAAACACCATATATTTT. Protein product: CASSPGRNTIYF.

The rearrangement links TRBV5-5 to TRBJ1-4; 7 bases match TRBD1. Germline CDR1 reads SGHKS; CDR2 reads YYEKEE (reference sequence). V gave up 2 bases and J gave up 2 bases; unmatched junction bases: 3. CDR3 size: 15 residues. CDR3: CASSFQQGTNEKLFF. CDR3 DNA: TGTGCCAGCAGCTTCCAACAGGGGACTAATGAAAAACTGTTTTTT.

This chain links TRBV5-1 with TRBJ2-7, with 10 nucleotides matching TRBD1. After removal of 5 bases from V and 2 bases from J, the junction contained 4 bases not matched to a gene. CDR3 length: 14 amino acids. From germline, CDR1 is SGHRS and CDR2 YFSETQ. The CDR3 spells CASRTGTGAYEQYF. In nucleotides, the CDR3 is TGCGCCAGCAGAACCGGGACAGGGGCCTACGAGCAGTACTTC.

V is TRBV4-1 and J is TRBJ1-1; D call uncertain. The V gene lost 3 bases and the J gene lost 0 bases, with 11 bases spanning the gap. Germline CDR1 MGHRA, CDR2 YSYEKL. The CDR3 has 15 amino acids. CDR3 nucleotide sequence: TGCGCCAGCAGCCAGTCCAGACGGATGAACACTGAAGCTTTCTTT. This encodes CASSQSRRMNTEAFF.

This chain joins TRBV2 and TRBJ2-3; 7 positions match TRBD2. J lost 1 base, V lost 6 bases, and 4 bases had no gene match. Germline V gives CDR1 SNHLY, CDR2 FYNNEI. The CDR3 is 14 residues long. This CDR3 is CASRERGRTDTQYF. The CDR3 nucleotides are TGTGCCAGCAGAGAGCGGGGACGCACAGATACGCAGTATTTT.

The V gene is TRBV7-9, the J gene TRBJ1-2; D gene unclear. CDR3 length: 13 amino acids. The germline V gene encodes CDR1 SEHNR and CDR2 FQNEAQ (reference sequence). V was cut by 4 bases and J by 4 bases, with 10 bases left in between. In DNA form, the CDR3 reads TGTGCCAGCAGCTCCGGTGGGATCTATGGCTACACCTTC. It yields the protein CASSSGGIYGYTF.

The J gene is TRBJ1-3, the V gene TRBV7-2; TRBD1 is a possible D gene (6 bases). The CDR3 length is 15 residues. Trimming cost V 6 bases and J 4 bases, with 16 bases left between them. Germline V gene data show CDR1 as SGHTA and CDR2 as FQGNSA. CDR3 DNA: TGTGCCAGCAGTCCCCCCGGGGGGCGAGGAAACACCATATATTTT. This sequence encodes CASSPPGGRGNTIYF.

The chain uses TRBV11-2 and TRBJ2-3, with D perhaps TRBD1 or TRBD2 (5 bases each). This CDR3 is built from 15 residues. Per germline, CDR1 SGHAT and CDR2 FQNNGV. Trimming left V 6 bases short and J 4 bases short, with 17 bases between. CDR3 bases: TGTGCCAGCAGTCCCATCCGGGACCGGGCAGATACGCAGTATTTT. Protein: CASSPIRDRADTQYF. The full variable domain, completed using reference TRBV11-2 and TRBJ2-3, is EAGVAQSPRYKIIEKRQSVAFWCNPISGHATLYWYQQILGQGPKLLIQFQNNGVVDDSQLPKDRFSAERLKGVDSTLKIQPAKLEDSAVYLCASSPIRDRADTQYFGPGTRLTVL.

The rearrangement joins TRBV27 to TRBJ2-5, with a weak D call TRBD2 (6 bases). The length of the CDR3 is 14 residues. Trimming took off 7 bases at V and 0 bases at J, with 12 bases between the two ends. CDR1 MNHEY and CDR2 SMNVEV come from the germline V gene (reference sequence). CDR3 coding DNA: TGTGCCAGCAAGTCCCGGGACTACCAAGAGACCCAGTACTTC. Translated: CASKSRDYQETQYF.

The V and J genes are TRBV5-1 and TRBJ2-1, with D perhaps given as TRBD1 or TRBD2 (6 bases each). Germline V gives CDR1 SGHRS, CDR2 YFSETQ. V was trimmed by 2 bases and J by 5 bases, leaving 11 bases between them. CDR3 length: 14 residues. The CDR3 DNA follows: TGCGCCAGCAGCTTCTCCGGGGGCCACAATGAGCAGTTCTTC. It codes for CASSFSGGHNEQFF. The full variable domain, completed using reference TRBV5-1 and TRBJ2-1, is KAGVTQTPRYLIKTRGQQVTLSCSPISGHRSVSWYQQTPGQGLQFLFEYFSETQRNKGNFPGRFSGRQFSNSRSEMNVSTLELGDSALYLCASSFSGGHNEQFFGPGTRLTVL.

The V and J genes are TRBV28 and TRBJ1-5; maybe TRBD1 (5 bases). This CDR3 has 16 residues. Trimming stripped 2 bases from V and 5 bases from J, with 16 bases between. Germline values: CDR1 MDHEN, CDR2 SYDVKM. The CDR3 spells CASSLGGIGGDQPQHF. Written as DNA, the CDR3 is TGTGCCAGCAGTTTAGGGGGGATTGGAGGGGATCAGCCCCAGCATTTT.

The chain is built from TRBV7-2 and TRBJ2-7, with D possibly called TRBD1 or TRBD2 (5 bases each). The V gene lost 8 bases and the J gene lost 4 bases, with 18 bases spanning the gap. Germline assignment: CDR1 SGHTA and CDR2 FQGNSA. This CDR3 contains 14 residues. The CDR3 loop reads CASGNRGAPYEQYF. As DNA, the CDR3 is TGTGCCAGCGGGAATAGGGGAGCCCCGTACGAGCAGTACTTC.

The sample holds one count of this clone. The chain recombines TRBV7-6 with TRBJ2-3, with 7 bases lining up with TRBD2. Per the germline V gene, CDR1 is SGHVS and CDR2 is FNYEAQ. With V trimmed by 1 base and J by 1 base, 5 bases remained unmatched. CDR3 length equals 16 residues. The CDR3, as DNA: TGTGCCAGCAGCTTAGGGTCCGCGGGAGGCACAGATACGCAGTATTTT. It yields the protein CASSLGSAGGTDTQYF.

The CDR3 nucleotides are TGTGCCAGCATGGAGGGCAGGCAAGAGACCCAGTACTTC. Translation: CASMEGRQETQYF. The chain combines TRBV25-1 with TRBJ2-5, with TRBD2 as a possible D gene (6 bases). Germline V gene data show CDR1 as MGHDK and CDR2 as SYGVNS. Trimming left V 7 bases short and J 2 bases short, with 11 bases between. The CDR3 length is 13 residues.

The chain has TRBV7-3 and TRBJ2-7; D tentatively fits TRBD1 or TRBD2 (5 bases each). Germline V gene data show CDR1 as SGHTA and CDR2 as FQGTGA. The CDR3 has 15 amino acids. V gave up 2 bases and J gave up 5 bases, with 16 bases separating them. CDR3: CASSLAPSPGNEQYF. The DNA for the CDR3 is TGTGCCAGCAGCTTAGCGCCTAGCCCAGGGAACGAGCAGTACTTC.

The chain employs TRBV9 and TRBJ1-1; D not resolved. Trimming pared 2 bases from V and 7 bases from J, leaving 15 bases between. CDR1 is SGDLS and CDR2 is YYNGEE in the germline V gene. This CDR3 is built from 14 residues. CDR3 sequence (DNA): TGTGCCAGCAGCGTGGAAGTCCGCCCGCTTGAAGCTTTCTTT. Its protein is CASSVEVRPLEAFF.

The chain uses TRBV5-1 and TRBJ1-3; D ambiguous. V lost 3 bases to trimming and J lost 4 bases, with 14 bases between them. Germline CDR1 and CDR2: SGHRS and YFSETQ. This CDR3 spans 15 amino acids. The CDR3 loop is CASSSNPGPGNTIYF. Here the CDR3 DNA reads TGCGCCAGCAGCTCCAATCCGGGCCCAGGAAACACCATATATTTT.